This TCR beta chain was sequenced during a study of T cell responses to AZD1222 COVID-19 vaccine. About the research overall: The analysis combined second doses at about 4 or about 12 weeks.

TCRdb's copy holds only in-frame clones and misses some; the assay was immunoSEQ multiplex PCR. The sample has about 98,000 clones; approximately 81% are singletons. Trimming stripped 5 bases from V and 4 bases from J, with 22 bases between. Per germline, CDR1 SGHTA and CDR2 FQGNSA. This CDR3 comprises 17 residues. General observations from the study: Following two doses of AZD1222, Spike-specific TCR breadth and depth rose. Donors were mostly white British, more females; clonal diversity possibly underestimated. Dominant CD4 TCR responses targeted spike regions 160-218 and 743-854.

Turning to this clone: Its antigen is as yet unknown.

The material was peripheral blood, obtained on day 0 of AZD1222 vaccination. The sequence was collected from an adult in good health. The chain combines TRBV7-2 with TRBJ2-3; TRBD1 is a possible D gene (6 bases). The CDR3 DNA follows: TGTGCCAGCAGCGCCGCAGACAGGACCTTAGGCGCAGATACGCAGTATTTT. It is translated as CASSAADRTLGADTQYF.